The rows below give T cell receptor beta chains drawn from one sample of a study of read filtering for tumor transcriptome and immune sequencing. TCRdb analysed the reads with MiXCR anew, one entry per CDR3 protein. The data show 100,000 to 150,000 distinct CDR3 sequences, with around 13% seen just once and approximately 9.9% held by the top ten. Source material: a population of CD138-negative cells sorted from bone marrow. The receptor set was obtained from a donor aged 40 or older with multiple myeloma. Both conserved end residues are part of each CDR3.

TRBV5-1,TRBJ2-1,CASSLTGTGTRYNEQFF
TRBV20-1,TRBJ2-2,CSARRQGPATGELFF
TRBV29-1,TRBJ2-1,CSVKMPGLNDEQFF
TRBV7-9,TRBJ2-3,CASSLPLGLAGRESHHTQYF
TRBV18,TRBJ2-7,CASSPPVGYEQYF
TRBV5-1,TRBJ1-6,CASSRGTGGTQAYF
TRBV7-2,TRBJ2-1,CASSQARFSYNEQFF
TRBV29-1,TRBJ1-1,CSVNVGGTLEAFF
TRBV7-3,TRBJ2-1,CASSLTVAGGIDEQFF
TRBV20-1,TRBJ1-5,CSARYQGPYSNQPQHF
TRBV7-2,TRBJ1-1,CASGGQGMNTEAFF
TRBV19,TRBJ2-2,CASSIGGAITGELFF
TRBV5-1,TRBJ2-5,CASSFGAYQETQYF
TRBV7-6,TRBJ2-7,CASSLSPDEQYF
TRBV9,TRBJ2-3,CASSVVGTGRGTDTQYF
TRBV20-1,TRBJ1-5,CSARDGRGGQPQHF
TRBV7-9,TRBJ2-1,CASSLSGQSRFF
TRBV20-1,TRBJ2-1,CSAPIPGGIYNEQFF
TRBV10-3,TRBJ1-1,CAISEEENTEAFF
TRBV5-5,TRBJ2-1,CASTRRTGNNEQFF
TRBV20-1,TRBJ2-7,CSARDTGTGDYEQYF
TRBV29-1,TRBJ2-7,CSAITGGLSYEQYF
TRBV12-3/TRBV12-4,TRBJ2-1,CASSPHLTRGTYNEQFF
TRBV5-1,TRBJ2-5,CAGSLNPPDLQETQYF